Following are 27 T cell receptor beta chains from one sample sequenced in a study of preoperative IRX-2 immunotherapy in early breast cancer. The treatment is: preoperative locoregional IRX-2 cytokine immunotherapy. Clones were sequenced by immunoSEQ multiplex PCR, and TCRdb holds only the in-frame ones, with some missing. The data hold roughly 42,000 clones, with approximately 75% observed a single time. The input for sequencing was tumor tissue, taken after IRX-2 immunotherapy. Source of these receptors: a human donor with breast cancer.

V gene TRBV6-8 combines with J gene TRBJ2-7, with D maybe TRBD1 (6 bases). Trimming removed 2 bases from V and 0 bases from J, with 8 bases in between. Per the germline V gene, CDR1 is MNHGY and CDR2 is SAAAGT. The CDR3 is 14 residues long. DNA of the CDR3: TGTGCCAGCAGTTACCGGGACACCTCCTACGAGCAGTACTTC. Encoded protein: CASSYRDTSYEQYF.

The V and J genes are TRBV5-5 and TRBJ2-5; a weak D match, TRBD1 (6 bases). The CDR3 extends over 15 amino acids. Germline V gene data show CDR1 as SGHKS and CDR2 as YYEKEE (reference sequence). The V end was cut by 4 bases, the J end by 3 bases, with 16 bases between. CDR3: CASSRPGHREETQYF. Here the CDR3 DNA reads TGTGCCAGCAGCCGGCCGGGACACCGAGAAGAGACCCAGTACTTC.

This clone was picked up a small number of times. The chain uses TRBV6-8 and TRBJ2-1; 9 bases align to TRBD2. J was trimmed by 0 bases and V by 5 bases; bases with no gene match: 8. The CDR3 sequence is 17 residues long. Germline assignment: CDR1 MNHGY and CDR2 SAAAGT. Written as DNA, the CDR3 is TGTGCCAGCAGTCACCTAGCGGGGATGAGCTCCTACAATGAGCAGTTCTTC. Translation gives CASSHLAGMSSYNEQFF.

This clone was counted between two and nine times. The chain carries TRBV7-6 and TRBJ2-5; TRBD1 agrees at 8 bases. Trimming took 1 base from V and 7 from J; bases not matched to a gene: 8. The CDR3 sequence is 15 residues long. The germline CDR1 and CDR2 sequences are SGHVS and FNYEAQ. CDR3 amino acids: CASSLGQGLSGTQYF. The CDR3 bases are TGTGCCAGCAGCTTAGGACAGGGGCTTTCAGGGACCCAGTACTTC. The full variable domain, completed using reference TRBV7-6 and TRBJ2-5, is GAGVSQSPRYKVTKRGQDVALRCDPISGHVSLYWYRQALGQGPEFLTYFNYEAQQDKSGLPNDRFSAERPEGSISTLTIQRTEQRDSAMYRCASSLGQGLSGTQYFGPGTRLLVL.

The chain couples TRBV5-1 to TRBJ1-2; 10 positions match TRBD1. V shed 4 bases, J shed 2 bases, and the junction held 2 bases outside the gene matches. The length of the CDR3 is 14 residues. CDR1 is SGHRS, CDR2 YFSETQ, per germline. The CDR3 reads CASSRTGGNYGYTF. The DNA for the CDR3 is TGCGCCAGCAGCCGGACAGGGGGAAACTATGGCTACACCTTC.

The genes are TRBV6-8 and TRBJ1-5, with D unclear. Per the germline V gene, CDR1 is MNHGY and CDR2 is SAAAGT. Trimming cost V 1 base and J 3 bases, with 7 bases left between them. The CDR3 runs 14 residues. The CDR3 nucleotides are TGTGCCAGCAGTTACTATACCGACAATCAGCCCCAGCATTTT. It is translated as CASSYYTDNQPQHF.

This rearrangement joins TRBV19 to TRBJ1-4; TRBD1 might be the D (6 bases). The V end was cut by 8 bases, the J end by 6 bases, with 16 bases between. The CDR3 runs 14 residues. In germline, CDR1 is LNHDA, CDR2 SQIVND (reference sequence). CDR3 amino acids: CASSRGGRDEKLFF. CDR3 in DNA: TGTGCCAGTTCCCGGGGGGGGCGCGATGAAAAACTGTTTTTT.

The chain is built from TRBV4-1 and TRBJ2-3; tentatively, D is TRBD2 (6 bases). CDR3 length: 16 amino acids. The germline CDR1 and CDR2 sequences are MGHRA and YSYEKL. V shed 1 base and J shed 5 bases, with 16 bases lying between them. The CDR3 DNA follows: TGCGCCAGCAGCCAAGCCGGGGCACTAGCCGGAGATACGCAGTATTTT. Its translation is CASSQAGALAGDTQYF.

CDR3 loop: CATSRDVGTPNQPQHF. The CDR3 DNA reads as TGTGCCACCAGCAGAGATGTTGGGACCCCCAATCAGCCCCAGCATTTT. The chain combines TRBV15 with TRBJ1-5, with a tentative D call TRBD1 (5 bases). CDR1 is LNHNV, CDR2 YYDKDF, per germline (reference sequence). The CDR3 is 16 residues long. Trimming removed 0 bases from V and 3 bases from J, with 12 bases in between.

The chain combines TRBV18 with TRBJ2-3; 12 positions agree with TRBD2. From germline, CDR1 is KGHSH and CDR2 LQKENI. The ends lost 3 bases at V and 6 bases at J; junction bases unmatched: 4. The CDR3 contains 15 residues. CDR3 amino acids: CASSPGLAGSDTQYF. The DNA of the CDR3 is TGTGCCAGCTCACCGGGACTAGCGGGCTCGGATACGCAGTATTTT.

This chain uses TRBV5-1 with TRBJ2-6; 7 positions agree with TRBD1. Germline V gives CDR1 SGHRS, CDR2 YFSETQ. The V gene end was trimmed by 4 bases and the J gene end by 0 bases; junction bases not matched to a gene: 4. The CDR3 has 16 amino acids. CDR3 DNA: TGCGCCAGCAGCCCGACAGGGCCCTCTGGGGCCAACGTCCTGACTTTC. This codes for CASSPTGPSGANVLTF.

The chain is built from TRBV18 and TRBJ2-6, with 9 bases fitting TRBD1. This CDR3 is 16 amino acids long. V lost 9 bases to trimming and J lost 0 bases; unmatched junction nucleotides: 6. Germline V gene lookup returns CDR1 KGHSH and CDR2 LQKENI. CDR3 loop: CASHGQGLSGANVLTF. In nucleotides, the CDR3 is TGTGCCAGTCACGGACAGGGGCTCTCTGGGGCCAACGTCCTGACTTTC.

In nucleotides, the CDR3 is TGTGCCAGTAGTATTTGGGGGGATTCCTACAATGAGCAGTTCTTC. Translated: CASSIWGDSYNEQFF. The V gene is TRBV19, the J gene TRBJ2-1, with D maybe TRBD2 (6 bases). The CDR3 consists of 15 residues. Per the germline V gene, CDR1 is LNHDA and CDR2 is SQIVND (reference sequence). The ends were cut back, 3 bases at V and 1 base at J, with 10 bases in the middle.

The chain employs TRBV29-1 and TRBJ2-2, with 7 bases that match TRBD1. The germline V gene has CDR1 SQVTM and CDR2 ANQGSEA. V gave up 3 bases and J gave up 4 bases; unmatched junction bases: 8. The CDR3 totals 15 residues. The CDR3 here is CSVERQGVGTGELFF. The CDR3 region has the DNA TGCAGCGTTGAGCGACAGGGTGTGGGCACCGGGGAGCTGTTTTTT.

The chain employs TRBV19 and TRBJ2-2; D may match TRBD1 or TRBD2 (6 bases each). Trimming took 7 bases from V and 5 from J, leaving 14 bases between them. The CDR3 contains 14 residues. Germline-derived CDR1 and CDR2 are LNHDA and SQIVND (reference sequence). DNA for the CDR3: TGTGCCAGTAAGGGGGGTCCGGGTACCGGGGAGCTGTTTTTT. Protein sequence: CASKGGPGTGELFF.

This clone appeared a single time. The rearrangement links TRBV19 to TRBJ1-3; unclear D gene. This CDR3 comprises 13 residues. Per the germline V gene, CDR1 is LNHDA and CDR2 is SQIVND (reference sequence). With 2 bases removed from V and 2 bases from J, the gap between germline ends came to 4 bases. CDR3 bases: TGTGCCAGTAGTATAAAGGCTGGAAACACCATATATTTT. It encodes CASSIKAGNTIYF.

The CDR3 here is CASSPDGQGVGETQYF. The CDR3, as DNA: TGTGCCAGCTCACCAGACGGACAGGGGGTTGGTGAGACCCAGTACTTC. This chain links TRBV18 with TRBJ2-5; 10 nucleotides match TRBD1. Trimming removed 2 bases from V and 5 bases from J; junction bases left unmatched: 8. Germline V gene sequence: CDR1 KGHSH, CDR2 LQKENI. The CDR3 runs to 16 residues.

V is TRBV19 and J is TRBJ1-5; weak D call: TRBD1 (6 bases). The CDR3 contains 14 residues. Germline CDR1 LNHDA, CDR2 SQIVND (reference sequence). V lost 4 bases, J lost 2 bases, and 9 bases lay in between. As DNA, the CDR3 is TGTGCCAGTAGTACGGGGGGCGGCAATCAGCCCCAGCATTTT. As protein: CASSTGGGNQPQHF.

The chain combines TRBV7-4 with TRBJ2-3; 12 bases fit TRBD2. The CDR3 consists of 14 residues. Germline trimming cut 7 bases from V and 6 bases from J; bases unmatched to any gene: 5. Germline CDR1 and CDR2: SGHVT and SQSDAQ. The CDR3 DNA reads as TGTGCCAGCAAAAGGACTAGCGGGGCGGATACGCAGTATTTT. It yields the protein CASKRTSGADTQYF.

This chain uses TRBV19 with TRBJ1-4; no clear D gene. Germline values: CDR1 LNHDA, CDR2 SQIVND (reference sequence). The V and J ends lost 3 bases and 4 bases respectively, with 12 bases between them. The CDR3 is made up of 15 amino acids. CDR3 sequence reads: CASSMGDNINEKLFF. Here the CDR3 DNA reads TGTGCCAGTAGTATGGGTGACAATATTAATGAAAAACTGTTTTTT.

As concerns this clone: Within the sample, other DNA sequences also encode this same CDR3. This chain links TRBV28 with TRBJ1-2; D perhaps matches TRBD1 (6 bases). CDR1 is MDHEN, CDR2 SYDVKM, per germline. This CDR3 is 12 amino acids long. Trimming left V 3 bases short and J 4 bases short, with 6 bases between. CDR3 protein: CASSLGAYGYTF. The DNA for the CDR3 is TGTGCCAGCAGTTTGGGGGCCTATGGCTACACCTTC.

J is TRBJ2-7 and V is TRBV27; D gene ambiguous. Germline V gene data show CDR1 as MNHEY and CDR2 as SMNVEV (reference sequence). The CDR3 contains 15 residues. Between the trimmed V and J ends, which lost 3 bases and 0 bases, there was a span of 12 bases. The CDR3 region is CASSFEGSSSYEQYF. The DNA for the CDR3 is TGTGCCAGCAGTTTTGAAGGCAGCAGCTCCTACGAGCAGTACTTC.

This chain connects TRBV14 to TRBJ1-2; TRBD1 aligns across 8 bases. The J segment lost 7 bases and the V segment lost 4 bases, leaving 8 bases of the junction unmatched. Germline lookup yields CDR1 SGHDN and CDR2 FVKESK. The CDR3 loop spans 14 amino acids. CDR3 sequence: CASSLLQGALGYTF. The CDR3, as DNA: TGTGCCAGCAGCCTCTTGCAGGGGGCTCTTGGCTACACCTTC. The whole variable domain, filled in from reference TRBV14 and TRBJ1-2, reads EAGVTQFPSHSVIEKGQTVTLRCDPISGHDNLYWYRRVMGKEIKFLLHFVKESKQDESGMPNNRFLAERTGGTYSTLKVQPAELEDSGVYFCASSLLQGALGYTFGSGTRLTVV.

This chain joins TRBV6-8 and TRBJ2-3, with 9 bases lining up with TRBD2. The J segment lost 4 bases and the V segment lost 7 bases, leaving 3 bases of the junction unmatched. The CDR3 extends over 13 amino acids. The germline V gene has CDR1 MNHGY and CDR2 SAAAGT. The CDR3 nucleotides read TGTGCCAGCACCCGACTAGCGGCAGATACGCAGTATTTT. It is translated as CASTRLAADTQYF.

The V and J genes are TRBV10-2 and TRBJ2-1; a weak D match, TRBD2 (6 bases). Germline V gene lookup returns CDR1 WSHSY and CDR2 SAAADI. The CDR3 sequence is 14 residues long. Trimming removed 0 bases at V and 8 bases at J, with 11 bases between. CDR3 region: CASSESSTRDEQFF. In DNA form, the CDR3 reads TGCGCCAGCAGTGAGTCGTCGACTAGGGATGAGCAGTTCTTC.

The chain has TRBV5-1 and TRBJ1-2, with a weak D call TRBD1 (5 bases). The germline V gene has CDR1 SGHRS and CDR2 YFSETQ. The CDR3 is 16 amino acids. Deletions cut 0 bases from V and 4 bases from J, with 16 bases between. Written as DNA, the CDR3 is TGCGCCAGCAGCTTGGGTGGGGCCACCTCCTCCTATGGCTACACCTTC. Encoded protein: CASSLGGATSSYGYTF.

J is TRBJ1-6 and V is TRBV14; no clear D gene. The germline V gene encodes CDR1 SGHDN and CDR2 FVKESK. V lost 2 bases and J 7 bases, leaving 9 bases between the germline ends. The CDR3 runs to 14 residues. In nucleotides, the CDR3 is TGTGCCAGCAGCCAATTGACGGCGAATTCACCCCTCCACTTT. Protein product: CASSQLTANSPLHF.